Below, 13 T cell receptor beta chains from the same sample are listed, as sequenced in a study of T cells in Graves' hyperthyroidism and ophthalmopathy. Researchers amplified the TCR beta CDR3 regions from RNA transcripts. The study used the HTBI primer set for a first-round RT-PCR of the TCR CDR3. MiXCR, applied by TCRdb to the multiplex PCR reads, yields one record per CDR3 protein. This table holds 280,000 or so distinct CDR3 sequences, over 12% found once. The sample taken for sequencing was blood. Source of these receptors: a woman between 45 and 65 years old with Graves' hyperthyroidism that later progressed to Graves' ophthalmopathy.

The sample holds many counts of this clonotype. V is TRBV6-1 and J is TRBJ2-1; 13 bases line up with TRBD2. The V gene end was trimmed by 5 bases and the J gene end by 0 bases; junction bases not matched to a gene: 13. The germline V gene has CDR1 MNHNS and CDR2 SASEGT. The CDR3 extends over 20 amino acids. CDR3 sequence: CASSSPTLRTSGSSYNEQFF. CDR3 bases: TGTGCCAGCAGTTCTCCGACCTTACGGACTAGCGGGAGCTCCTACAATGAGCAGTTCTTC.

This clonotype was seen many times. V usage is TRBV7-9 and J usage is TRBJ1-6; weak D call: TRBD1 (5 bases). This CDR3 is built from 14 residues. Trimming left V 4 bases short and J 7 bases short, with 11 bases between. CDR1 is SEHNR, CDR2 FQNEAQ, per germline (reference sequence). The CDR3 nucleotides are TGTGCCAGCAGCTACATGGAGGGGAATTCACCCCTCCACTTT. Protein product: CASSYMEGNSPLHF.

This clonotype was found many times. The V and J genes are TRBV20-1 and TRBJ2-1; 8 nucleotides match TRBD2. The CDR3 consists of 17 residues. V was pared by 0 bases and J by 5 bases, with 12 bases of the junction left unmatched. Germline V CDR1 and CDR2: DFQATT, SNEGSKA (reference sequence). The DNA for the CDR3 is TGCAGTGCTAGAGATATGACGGGAGGGCCCGGAAACAATGAGCAGTTCTTC. As protein: CSARDMTGGPGNNEQFF.

The chain combines TRBV5-6 with TRBJ1-1; D is unclear. Germline lookup yields CDR1 SGHDT and CDR2 YYEEEE. The V gene lost 4 bases and the J gene lost 5 bases, with 9 bases spanning the gap. This CDR3 contains 12 residues. The CDR3 is CASSVGETEAFF. Here the CDR3 DNA reads TGTGCCAGCAGCGTTGGGGAGACTGAAGCTTTCTTT.

This clonotype was counted only a few times. The chain combines TRBV14 with TRBJ2-7; 13 nucleotides agree with TRBD2. This CDR3 is 16 amino acids long. Germline trimming cut 2 bases from V and 6 bases from J; bases unmatched to any gene: 7. Germline assignment: CDR1 SGHDN and CDR2 FVKESK. The CDR3, as DNA: TGTGCCAGCAGCCAAATCACTAGCGGGGGGGCCCGCGAGCAGTACTTC. Protein sequence: CASSQITSGGAREQYF.

On this clonotype itself: A much larger clone differs from this one at a single base, so this may be a read error. This sequence joins TRBV2 and TRBJ1-5; 7 bases agree with TRBD1. Germline V gene sequence: CDR1 SNHLY, CDR2 FYNNEI. The CDR3 contains 13 residues. The CDR3 bases are TGTGCCGGCAGTAGGGACAGTCGAAGGCCCCAGCATTTT. Translating gives CAGSRDSRRPQHF.

This clonotype has just a few counts. This clone may be a read error of a much larger clone one base away. The CDR3 DNA sequence: TGCAGTGCTAGACAAATAGACAGGGTGAACACTGAAGCTTTCTTT. Its translation: CSARQIDRVNTEAFF. The rearrangement joins TRBV20-1 to TRBJ1-1, with 7 bases lining up with TRBD1. The CDR3 extends over 15 amino acids. The ends lost 2 bases at V and 0 bases at J; junction bases unmatched: 6. Germline CDR1 and CDR2: DFQATT and SNEGSKA (reference sequence).

This clonotype was observed at least ten times. CDR3 sequence (DNA): TGTGCCAGCAGCTTAGCCAGGGGACTGAACACTGAAGCTTTCTTT. This codes for CASSLARGLNTEAFF. The chain links TRBV7-2 to TRBJ1-1; maybe TRBD1 (6 bases). CDR1 SGHTA and CDR2 FQGNSA come from the germline V gene. The CDR3 is made up of 15 amino acids. The V end lost 0 bases, the J end lost 0 bases, and 8 bases lay between the germline ends.

In its sample, this clonotype was seen a few times. The chain recombines TRBV19 with TRBJ2-5, with TRBD1 matching 8 bases. V was pared by 3 bases and J by 2 bases, with 5 bases of the junction left unmatched. CDR1 and CDR2 (germline): LNHDA, SQIVND (reference sequence). This CDR3 comprises 15 residues. The CDR3 sequence: CASSMLQGGQETQYF. The CDR3 bases are TGTGCCAGTAGTATGCTACAGGGGGGACAAGAGACCCAGTACTTC. The full variable domain, in which reference TRBV19 and TRBJ2-5 provide the parts outside the CDR3, is DGGITQSPKYLFRKEGQNVTLSCEQNLNHDAMYWYRQDPGQGLRLIYYSQIVNDFQKGDIAEGYSVSREKKESFPLTVTSAQKNPTAFYLCASSMLQGGQETQYFGPGTRLLVL.

Points on this clonotype: This could be a read error, since a much larger clone is one nucleotide away. V is TRBV12-3 or TRBV12-4 and J is TRBJ1-6; 10 nucleotides align to TRBD1. J gave up 12 bases and V 7 bases, and 9 bases lay outside the gene matches. The CDR3 length is 14 residues. CDR3 amino acids: CASKFEGQGIPLHF. CDR3 DNA sequence: TGTGCCAGCAAATTCGAGGGACAGGGGATACCCCTCCACTTT.

This clonotype was counted at least ten times. The V gene is TRBV2, the J gene TRBJ2-4; D remains unclear. V dropped 8 bases and J dropped 5 bases, with 19 bases sitting between them. This CDR3 is built from 15 residues. The germline CDR1 and CDR2 sequences are SNHLY and FYNNEI. The CDR3, as DNA: TGTGCCAGCGATCGTGGATTGGAATTGGAAAACATTCAGTACTTC. This sequence encodes CASDRGLELENIQYF.

This clonotype was counted at least ten times. V usage is TRBV10-1 and J usage is TRBJ1-2; D not certain. The germline gives CDR1 WNHNN, CDR2 SYGVQD (reference sequence). The CDR3 spans 13 residues. V was cut by 2 bases and J by 0 bases, with 4 bases left in between. The CDR3 DNA follows: TGCGCCAGCAGTGAGACAGCTAACTATGGCTACACCTTC. Translated: CASSETANYGYTF.

The chain joins TRBV7-3 to TRBJ1-1, with D perhaps matching TRBD1 (6 bases). V gave up 5 bases and J gave up 1 base, with 14 bases separating them. CDR3 size: 15 residues. Germline V gene lookup returns CDR1 SGHTA and CDR2 FQGTGA. The CDR3 DNA follows: TGTGCCAGCAGCCTGCTTGGGGGCGAGAACACTGAAGCTTTCTTT. Its translation is CASSLLGGENTEAFF. Full variable domain (outside the CDR3, taken from reference TRBV7-3 and TRBJ1-1): GAGVSQTPSNKVTEKGKYVELRCDPISGHTALYWYRQSLGQGPEFLIYFQGTGAADDSGLPNDRFFAVRPEGSVSTLKIQRTERGDSAVYLCASSLLGGENTEAFFGQGTRLTVV.